What follows are 21 T cell receptor beta chains derived from one specimen sequenced in a study of shared clonotypes between healthy human individuals. Sequenced by immunoSEQ multiplex PCR; TCRdb stores in-frame clones only, minus some. Of approximately 500,000 clones listed, approximately 80% are singletons. Sequenced: PBMCs. Every receptor here comes from a woman aged 40-49 years in good health. Some clones in this sample may be carry-over from other donors' samples.

Details on this clone: Since a much larger clone is just one base distant, this may be a read error. V gene TRBV30 combines with J gene TRBJ1-2; D gene uncertain. This CDR3 region has 13 residues. V gave up 4 bases and J gave up 0 bases, with 9 bases separating them. The germline gives CDR1 GTSNPN, CDR2 SVGIG (reference sequence). CDR3 sequence: CAWKASPNYGYTF. The CDR3 DNA reads TGTGCCTGGAAGGCTTCCCCTAACTATGGCTACACCTTC.

In this sample, this clone turned up many times. This chain links TRBV4-1 with TRBJ2-1; 7 nucleotides match TRBD1. This CDR3 is 19 amino acids long. CDR1 and CDR2 (germline): MGHRA, YSYEKL. With V trimmed by 4 bases and J by 0 bases, 15 bases remained unmatched. The chain's CDR3 is CASSLPTRQGRSSYNEQFF. CDR3 DNA sequence: TGCGCCAGCAGCCTACCGACTCGACAGGGACGTAGCTCCTACAATGAGCAGTTCTTC.

The genes are TRBV9 and TRBJ2-2; D possibly corresponds to TRBD1 (6 bases). The germline V gene encodes CDR1 SGDLS and CDR2 YYNGEE. Trimming removed 1 base from V and 6 bases from J, with 19 bases in between. There are 17 residues in the CDR3. CDR3 sequence: CASSVMPTTGQSGELFF. The CDR3 DNA follows: TGTGCCAGCAGCGTAATGCCCACCACCGGACAGTCCGGGGAGCTGTTTTTT.

This clone was found once. The chain couples TRBV2 to TRBJ2-5; D might be TRBD1 (6 bases). Near its end, the DNA agrees better with TRBJ2-7, so the J call may be wrong. CDR1 SNHLY and CDR2 FYNNEI come from the germline V gene. This CDR3 spans 14 amino acids. CDR3 nucleotides: TGTGCCAGCAGTAACACAGGGATCATCTACGAGCAGTACTTC. Translating gives CASSNTGIIYEQYF.

This clone is a singleton in its sample. Germline is not matched at one junction end, which may reflect a read error. The chain uses TRBV7-9 and TRBJ1-3; D gene unclear. Germline CDR1 is SEHNR and CDR2 is FQNEAQ (reference sequence). The CDR3 runs to 14 residues. CDR3 nucleotides: TGTGCCAGCCACTTTGCAAGCCCTGGAAACACCATACATTTT. Translating gives CASHFASPGNTIHF.

The chain combines TRBV18 with TRBJ2-2; D is unresolved. The CDR3 contains 13 residues. Trimming removed 2 bases at V and 1 base at J, with 2 bases between. Per the germline V gene, CDR1 is KGHSH and CDR2 is LQKENI. The CDR3 region has the DNA TGTGCCAGCTCACCAGGGAACACCGGGGAGCTGTTTTTT. This sequence encodes CASSPGNTGELFF.

A remark on this clone: Relative to the germline gene, one junction end is altered; a read error may explain this. The V and J genes are TRBV10-3 and TRBJ2-7, with 11 bases identical to TRBD2. CDR3 length equals 15 residues. CDR1 ENHRY and CDR2 SYGVKD come from the germline V gene. The CDR3 sequence: CAISVAGGPPYVQYF. CDR3 nucleotide sequence: TGTGCCATCAGTGTAGCGGGAGGGCCGCCCTACGTGCAGTACTTC.

Note on this clone: The junction differs from germline at one of its ends, possibly a read error. This rearrangement joins TRBV7-7 to TRBJ2-5; D unresolved. CDR3 length: 14 residues. The germline CDR1 and CDR2 sequences are SSHAT and FNYEAQ (reference sequence). The CDR3 DNA reads as TGTGCTAGCAGCTTAGTGTCCAGCCCAGAGACCCAGTACTTC. Its translation is CASSLVSSPETQYF.

About this clone: A clone one base away is much larger, so this may be a read error. The chain recombines TRBV6-1 with TRBJ2-3; D is uncertain. Germline CDR1 and CDR2: MNHNS and SASEGT. The V end lost 7 bases, the J end lost 0 bases, and 5 bases lay between the germline ends. CDR3 size: 12 residues. This CDR3 is CASMRSTDTQYF. CDR3 nucleotides: TGTGCCAGCATGCGGAGCACAGATACGCAGTATTTT.

This clone was seen a handful of times. This chain links TRBV5-5 with TRBJ1-5; the D gene is possibly TRBD1 (5 bases). Germline values: CDR1 SGHKS, CDR2 YYEKEE (reference sequence). Trimming stripped 4 bases from V and 3 bases from J, with 11 bases between. The CDR3 consists of 14 residues. In nucleotides, the CDR3 is TGTGCCAGCAGCCTTCAGGGAGTCAATCAGCCCCAGCATTTT. Protein: CASSLQGVNQPQHF.

This clone was seen just once. V usage is TRBV7-9 and J usage is TRBJ2-5; weak D call: TRBD1 (6 bases). The V and J ends lost 3 bases and 3 bases respectively, with 11 bases between them. Germline CDR1 reads SEHNR; CDR2 reads FQNEAQ (reference sequence). This CDR3 is built from 14 residues. The CDR3 spells CASSFTGYEETQYF. CDR3 sequence (DNA): TGTGCCAGCAGCTTCACAGGGTACGAAGAGACCCAGTACTTC.

The chain carries TRBV6-1 and TRBJ1-1, with TRBD1 identical over 8 bases. This CDR3 is built from 13 residues. With V trimmed by 5 bases and J by 10 bases, 9 bases remained unmatched. Germline V gene sequence: CDR1 MNHNS, CDR2 SASEGT. The CDR3 DNA is TGTGCCAGCAGTACCAGGGGGCGCGGACTAGCTTTCTTT. This translates into CASSTRGRGLAFF.

The V and J genes are TRBV7-2 and TRBJ2-5; D is unclear. The germline V gene encodes CDR1 SGHTA and CDR2 FQGNSA. The length of the CDR3 is 14 residues. Trimming stripped 5 bases from V and 5 bases from J, with 15 bases between. This CDR3 is CASSDPGRRETQYF. CDR3 nucleotides: TGTGCCAGCAGCGACCCAGGCCGCCGTGAGACCCAGTACTTC. Supplemented by reference TRBV7-2 and TRBJ2-5, the full variable domain reads GAGVSQSPSNKVTEKGKDVELRCDPISGHTALYWYRQSLGQGLEFLIYFQGNSAPDKSGLPSDRFSAERTGGSVSTLTIQRTQQEDSAVYLCASSDPGRRETQYFGPGTRLLVL.

The J gene is TRBJ1-2, the V gene TRBV2, with a weak D call TRBD1 (6 bases). V shed 7 bases and J shed 5 bases, with 14 bases lying between them. Per germline, CDR1 SNHLY and CDR2 FYNNEI. This CDR3 has 13 amino acids. The CDR3 loop is CASTARGRYGYTF. Written as DNA, the CDR3 is TGTGCCAGCACGGCCAGGGGTAGATATGGCTACACCTTC.

The chain carries TRBV5-1 and TRBJ2-1; TRBD2 matches at 12 bases. Germline values: CDR1 SGHRS, CDR2 YFSETQ. V trimming: 4 bases; J trimming: 5 bases; junction bases outside the gene matches: 7. This CDR3 contains 16 residues. The CDR3 reads CASSIGLAGSHNEQFF. CDR3 nucleotides: TGCGCCAGCAGCATAGGACTAGCGGGATCACACAATGAGCAGTTCTTC.

V and J are TRBV28 and TRBJ1-1; no definite D call. Trimming took off 1 base at V and 11 bases at J, with 17 bases between the two ends. Germline assignment: CDR1 MDHEN and CDR2 SYDVKM. There are 14 residues in the CDR3. The CDR3: CASSLSPRRSGAFF. In DNA form, the CDR3 reads TGTGCCAGCAGTTTATCGCCCCGGCGGTCTGGGGCTTTCTTT. Full variable domain (rest looked up from reference TRBV28 and TRBJ1-1): DVKVTQSSRYLVKRTGEKVFLECVQDMDHENMFWYRQDPGLGLRLIYFSYDVKMKEKGDIPEGYSVSREKKERFSLILESASTNQTSMYLCASSLSPRRSGAFFGQGTRLTVV.

This chain links TRBV27 with TRBJ2-2; 8 bases align to TRBD1. Losses at the gene ends were 2 bases for V and 1 base for J; bases not matched to a gene: 6. Germline V lookup: CDR1 MNHEY, CDR2 SMNVEV (reference sequence). The CDR3 loop spans 17 amino acids. CDR3 nucleotide sequence: TGTGCCAGCAGTTTAATTTACGGGACAGGGAACACCGGGGAGCTGTTTTTT. Encoded protein: CASSLIYGTGNTGELFF.

V and J are TRBV18 and TRBJ2-7; no definite D call. Trimming stripped 6 bases from V and 0 bases from J, with 12 bases between. Germline CDR1 is KGHSH and CDR2 is LQKENI. The length of the CDR3 is 14 residues. The CDR3 spells CASSRNRDSYEQYF. The CDR3 nucleotides read TGTGCCAGCTCCAGGAATAGGGACTCCTACGAGCAGTACTTC.

This chain joins TRBV9 and TRBJ2-2, with TRBD2 matching over 11 bases. The length of the CDR3 is 18 residues. Germline-derived CDR1 and CDR2 are SGDLS and YYNGEE. The V segment lost 0 bases and the J segment 6 bases; nucleotides outside the gene matches: 10. This CDR3 reads CASSVARGTSGSAGELFF. CDR3 nucleotide sequence: TGTGCCAGCAGCGTAGCCCGTGGAACTAGCGGGAGTGCCGGGGAGCTGTTTTTT.

The chain uses TRBV29-1 and TRBJ1-2, with TRBD1 identical over 12 bases. After removal of 3 bases from V and 8 bases from J, the junction contained 7 bases not matched to a gene. Germline CDR1 and CDR2: SQVTM and ANQGSEA. The CDR3 length is 14 residues. CDR3 in amino acids: CSVEWDRGRSGYTF. The DNA of the CDR3 is TGCAGCGTTGAGTGGGACAGGGGGCGATCGGGCTACACCTTC.

V gene TRBV5-1 combines with J gene TRBJ2-5; D might be TRBD1 (5 bases). With 2 bases removed from V and 2 bases from J, the gap between germline ends came to 13 bases. This CDR3 comprises 15 residues. Per germline, CDR1 SGHRS and CDR2 YFSETQ. The CDR3 coding sequence is TGCGCCAGCAGCTTAACAGGTGCACTACAAGAGACCCAGTACTTC. Amino acids: CASSLTGALQETQYF.